The 4 T cell receptor beta chains below were found in one sample sequenced in a study of CD8+CD57+ T cells in acquired aplastic anemia. TCR beta VDJ combinations and CDR3 sequences were profiled from genomic DNA. TCRdb fed the reads into MiXCR, producing one record per CDR3 protein. The repertoire holds roughly 51,000 distinct CDR3 sequences, with around 69% as singletons. The source material was sorted CD4+, CD8+, or CD8+CD57+ T cells (not recorded which) from PBMCs. These receptors came from a human donor in good health, serving as a control.

Relative to its sample, this clonotype is medium-sized. The chain carries TRBV9 and TRBJ2-3, with 7 bases identical to TRBD1. The CDR3 contains 15 residues. V lost 0 bases to trimming and J lost 1 base; unmatched junction nucleotides: 2. Germline loops: CDR1 SGDLS, CDR2 YYNGEE. The DNA of the CDR3 is TGTGCCAGCAGCGTAGACACAGGGGGCACAGATACGCAGTATTTT. It is translated as CASSVDTGGTDTQYF.

This sequence joins TRBV7-8 and TRBJ1-5; TRBD1 agrees at 9 bases. The CDR3 length is 15 residues. CDR1 SGHVS and CDR2 FQNEAQ come from the germline V gene. Losses at the gene ends were 5 bases for V and 7 bases for J; bases not matched to a gene: 9. CDR3 sequence: CASSQQGQGRQPQHF. The CDR3 DNA reads as TGTGCCAGCAGCCAGCAGGGACAGGGAAGACAGCCCCAGCATTTT.

The V and J genes are TRBV18 and TRBJ2-1, with 9 bases identical to TRBD2. CDR3 length: 15 residues. Germline assignment: CDR1 KGHSH and CDR2 LQKENI. V was pared by 4 bases and J by 4 bases, with 5 bases of the junction left unmatched. The DNA of the CDR3 is TGTGCCAGCTCACTACGGACTAGCGAATACAATGAGCAGTTCTTC. Amino acid sequence: CASSLRTSEYNEQFF. The whole variable domain, filled in from reference TRBV18 and TRBJ2-1, reads NAGVMQNPRHLVRRRGQEARLRCSPMKGHSHVYWYRQLPEEGLKFMVYLQKENIIDESGMPKERFSAEFPKEGPSILRIQQVVRGDSAAYFCASSLRTSEYNEQFFGPGTRLTVL.

This chain uses TRBV6-6 with TRBJ1-1; D remains unclear. The CDR3 runs to 13 residues. Per germline, CDR1 MNHNY and CDR2 SVGAGI (reference sequence). Trimming left V 0 bases short and J 3 bases short, with 5 bases between. This CDR3 reads CASSYSSDTEAFF. DNA for the CDR3: TGTGCCAGCAGTTACTCGTCCGACACTGAAGCTTTCTTT.